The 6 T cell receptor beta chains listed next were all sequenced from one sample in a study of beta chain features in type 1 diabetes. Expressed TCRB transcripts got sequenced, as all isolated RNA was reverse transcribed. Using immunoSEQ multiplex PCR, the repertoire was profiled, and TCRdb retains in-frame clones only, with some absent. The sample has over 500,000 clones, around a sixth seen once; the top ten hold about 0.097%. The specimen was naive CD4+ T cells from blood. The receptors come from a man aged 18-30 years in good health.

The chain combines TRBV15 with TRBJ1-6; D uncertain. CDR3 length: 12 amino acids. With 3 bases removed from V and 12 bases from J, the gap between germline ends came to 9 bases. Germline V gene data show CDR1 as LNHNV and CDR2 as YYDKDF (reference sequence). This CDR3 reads CATSRKDLPLHF. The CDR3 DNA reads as TGTGCCACCAGCAGGAAAGACTTACCCCTCCACTTT.

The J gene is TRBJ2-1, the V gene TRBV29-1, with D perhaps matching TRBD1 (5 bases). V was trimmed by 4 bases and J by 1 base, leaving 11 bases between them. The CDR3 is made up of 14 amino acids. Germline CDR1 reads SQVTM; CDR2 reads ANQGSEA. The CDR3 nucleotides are TGCAGCGTTGGGTACAGGCTATCCTACAATGAGCAGTTCTTC. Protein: CSVGYRLSYNEQFF.

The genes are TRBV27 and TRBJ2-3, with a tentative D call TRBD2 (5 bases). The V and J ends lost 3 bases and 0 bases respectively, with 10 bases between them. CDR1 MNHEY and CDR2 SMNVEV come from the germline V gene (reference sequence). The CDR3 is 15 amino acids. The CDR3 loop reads CASSFLDSSTDTQYF. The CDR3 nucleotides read TGTGCCAGCAGTTTCTTGGACTCCAGCACAGATACGCAGTATTTT.

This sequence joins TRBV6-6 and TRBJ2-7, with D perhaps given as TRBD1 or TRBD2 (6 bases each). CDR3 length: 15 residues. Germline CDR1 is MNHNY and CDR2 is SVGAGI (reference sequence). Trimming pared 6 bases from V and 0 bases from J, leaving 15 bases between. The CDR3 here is CASRTLGGLSYEQYF. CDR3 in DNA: TGTGCCAGCAGAACTCTAGGGGGGCTCTCCTACGAGCAGTACTTC.

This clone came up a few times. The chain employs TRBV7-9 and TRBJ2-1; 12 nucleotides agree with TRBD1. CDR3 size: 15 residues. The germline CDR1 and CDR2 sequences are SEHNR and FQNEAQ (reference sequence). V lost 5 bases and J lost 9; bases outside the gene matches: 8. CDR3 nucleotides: TGTGCCAGCAGCCACCGGGACAGGGGGCTATCTGAGCAGTTCTTC. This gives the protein CASSHRDRGLSEQFF. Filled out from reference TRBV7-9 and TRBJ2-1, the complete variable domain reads DTGVSQNPRHKITKRGQNVTFRCDPISEHNRLYWYRQTLGQGPEFLTYFQNEAQLEKSRLLSDRFSAERPKGSFSTLEIQRTEQGDSAMYLCASSHRDRGLSEQFFGPGTRLTVL.

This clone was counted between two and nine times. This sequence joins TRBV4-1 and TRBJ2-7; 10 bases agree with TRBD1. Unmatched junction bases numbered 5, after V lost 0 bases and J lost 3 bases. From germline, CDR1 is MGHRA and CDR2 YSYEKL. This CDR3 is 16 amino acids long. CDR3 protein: CASSQDRGQGSYEQYF. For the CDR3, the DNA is TGCGCCAGCAGCCAAGATCGGGGACAGGGGAGCTACGAGCAGTACTTC.